Following are 31 T cell receptor beta chains from one sample sequenced in a study of blood T cell repertoires in COVID-19. Sequencing was performed with immunoSEQ multiplex PCR; in TCRdb, only in-frame clones are kept and a portion is missing. The table lists around 480,000 clones, approximately 88% of them singletons. Sequencing input: peripheral blood. The receptors derive from a woman between 45 and 60 years old with COVID-19, enrolled during active disease.

The chain recombines TRBV6-5 with TRBJ1-1; D not certain. This CDR3 comprises 13 residues. V gave up 4 bases and J gave up 5 bases, with 11 bases separating them. Per germline, CDR1 MNHEY and CDR2 SVGAGI. The CDR3 protein is CASSWAFRTEAFF. The DNA for the CDR3 is TGTGCCAGCAGTTGGGCCTTTCGAACTGAAGCTTTCTTT.

This clone has just a few counts. The CDR3 spells CASSLGRGFGANVLTF. The DNA of the CDR3 is TGTGCCAGCAGCTTAGGCAGGGGTTTTGGGGCCAACGTCCTGACTTTC. The V call is TRBV7-2, the J call TRBJ2-6; TRBD1 is a possible D gene (6 bases). Trimming cost V 1 base and J 3 bases, with 10 bases left between them. The CDR3 consists of 16 residues. CDR1 SGHTA and CDR2 FQGNSA come from the germline V gene.

The chain joins TRBV5-1 to TRBJ2-2; D gene unclear. This CDR3 has 14 residues. Deletions cut 0 bases from V and 6 bases from J, with 9 bases between. Germline values: CDR1 SGHRS, CDR2 YFSETQ. CDR3: CASSLGSAAGELFF. The CDR3 coding sequence is TGCGCCAGCAGCTTGGGGTCTGCGGCCGGGGAGCTGTTTTTT. The full variable domain, with the rest looked up from reference TRBV5-1 and TRBJ2-2, is KAGVTQTPRYLIKTRGQQVTLSCSPISGHRSVSWYQQTPGQGLQFLFEYFSETQRNKGNFPGRFSGRQFSNSRSEMNVSTLELGDSALYLCASSLGSAAGELFFGEGSRLTVL.

This chain uses TRBV19 with TRBJ2-6, with a weak D call TRBD2 (5 bases). V gave up 5 bases and J gave up 0 bases, with 11 bases separating them. Germline lookup yields CDR1 LNHDA and CDR2 SQIVND (reference sequence). This CDR3 is built from 16 residues. The CDR3 DNA sequence: TGTGCCAGTAGTTTCCGGGGAGTCTCTGGGGCCAACGTCCTGACTTTC. Residues: CASSFRGVSGANVLTF.

The genes are TRBV7-9 and TRBJ2-7; a possible D gene is TRBD1 (6 bases). The V gene's germline CDR1 is SEHNR and CDR2 FQNEAQ (reference sequence). CDR3 length: 14 amino acids. Trimming left V 1 base short and J 3 bases short, with 10 bases between. The DNA of the CDR3 is TGTGCCAGCAGCTTAGGGACAGCGCTCTACGAGCAGTACTTC. Protein sequence: CASSLGTALYEQYF.

This chain links TRBV4-1 with TRBJ2-7; D is possibly TRBD1 (6 bases). Per germline, CDR1 MGHRA and CDR2 YSYEKL. V dropped 3 bases and J dropped 5 bases, with 20 bases sitting between them. The CDR3 consists of 16 residues. Here the CDR3 reads CASSHGVGTLANEQYF. Here the CDR3 DNA reads TGCGCCAGCAGCCACGGAGTCGGGACACTGGCCAACGAGCAGTACTTC.

The rearrangement links TRBV30 to TRBJ1-1; maybe TRBD1 (5 bases). The CDR3 has 15 amino acids. Deletions cut 0 bases from V and 5 bases from J, with 16 bases between. The V gene's germline CDR1 is GTSNPN and CDR2 SVGIG (reference sequence). The CDR3 DNA sequence: TGTGCCTGGAGTGTATCGGGTTCAGGGAATACTGAAGCTTTCTTT. It yields the protein CAWSVSGSGNTEAFF.

The chain combines TRBV27 with TRBJ1-2; tentatively, D is TRBD1 (5 bases). V was clipped by 6 bases and J by 4 bases, with 15 bases between them. Germline V gene data show CDR1 as MNHEY and CDR2 as SMNVEV (reference sequence). This CDR3 region has 14 residues. The CDR3 DNA reads TGTGCCAGCAGCCCCCGCGGGGGGACCTATGGCTACACCTTC. This codes for CASSPRGGTYGYTF.

The genes are TRBV19 and TRBJ2-7; a weak D match, TRBD2 (5 bases). V lost 3 bases, J lost 5 bases, and 14 bases lay in between. Germline CDR1 is LNHDA and CDR2 is SQIVND (reference sequence). There are 14 residues in the CDR3. DNA of the CDR3: TGTGCCAGTAGTATCGGAGGCAGACCAAACGAGCAGTACTTC. It codes for CASSIGGRPNEQYF.

V and J are TRBV20-1 and TRBJ2-1; D is unresolved. V gave up 5 bases and J gave up 3 bases, with 5 bases separating them. The CDR3 runs 11 residues. The germline V gene encodes CDR1 DFQATT and CDR2 SNEGSKA (reference sequence). The CDR3 spells CSAAYYNEQFF. The DNA of the CDR3 is TGCAGTGCTGCCTACTACAATGAGCAGTTCTTC.

This chain uses TRBV18 with TRBJ1-2, with 7 nucleotides matching TRBD1. Germline values: CDR1 KGHSH, CDR2 LQKENI. V gave up 0 bases and J gave up 6 bases; unmatched junction bases: 4. The CDR3 is 14 amino acids. This chain's CDR3 is CASSPPDRVDGYTF. The CDR3 coding sequence is TGTGCCAGCTCACCACCCGACAGGGTAGATGGCTACACCTTC. Complete variable domain (other parts from reference TRBV18 and TRBJ1-2): NAGVMQNPRHLVRRRGQEARLRCSPMKGHSHVYWYRQLPEEGLKFMVYLQKENIIDESGMPKERFSAEFPKEGPSILRIQQVVRGDSAAYFCASSPPDRVDGYTFGSGTRLTVV.

The V call is TRBV25-1, the J call TRBJ1-4; TRBD1 is a possible D gene (5 bases). V was cut by 8 bases and J by 4 bases, with 14 bases left in between. This CDR3 contains 14 residues. Germline V gives CDR1 MGHDK, CDR2 SYGVNS. CDR3 bases: TGTGCCAGCTCCTTGGGAGGGGATAATGAAAAACTGTTTTTT. Translation: CASSLGGDNEKLFF.

The chain is built from TRBV30 and TRBJ2-5, with TRBD1 identical over 8 bases. The ends lost 2 bases at V and 5 bases at J; junction bases unmatched: 4. The length of the CDR3 is 13 residues. Germline loops: CDR1 GTSNPN, CDR2 SVGIG (reference sequence). CDR3 sequence: CAWSSRGLETQYF. The CDR3 DNA sequence: TGTGCCTGGAGTTCCAGGGGGCTGGAGACCCAGTACTTC. Complete variable domain (other parts from reference TRBV30 and TRBJ2-5): SQTIHQWPATLVQPVGSPLSLECTVEGTSNPNLYWYRQAAGRGLQLLFYSVGIGQISSEVPQNLSASRPQDRQFILSSKKLLLSDSGFYLCAWSSRGLETQYFGPGTRLLVL.

The J gene is TRBJ2-6, the V gene TRBV13; 8 nucleotides line up with TRBD1. Trimming at V came to 0 bases and at J to 3 bases, leaving 7 bases not matched to a gene. CDR1 is PRHDT and CDR2 is FYEKMQ in the germline V gene (reference sequence). The length of the CDR3 is 18 residues. The CDR3 sequence: CASSLGHRGSHGANVLTF. CDR3 DNA: TGTGCCAGCAGCTTAGGCCACAGGGGGTCGCATGGGGCCAACGTCCTGACTTTC.

This sequence joins TRBV2 and TRBJ1-2; D perhaps matches TRBD1 (5 bases). V lost 7 bases, J lost 5 bases, and 14 bases lay in between. There are 13 residues in the CDR3. Germline lookup yields CDR1 SNHLY and CDR2 FYNNEI. This chain's CDR3 is CASKEGVQYGYTF. The CDR3 DNA reads as TGTGCCAGCAAAGAAGGGGTGCAGTATGGCTACACCTTC.

J is TRBJ1-4 and V is TRBV19; unclear D gene. Trimming took 5 bases from V and 3 from J, leaving 13 bases between them. The CDR3 spans 15 residues. Germline V lookup: CDR1 LNHDA, CDR2 SQIVND (reference sequence). The CDR3 coding sequence is TGTGCCAGTAGTGCGGCAGAGGTGGCTAATGAAAAACTGTTTTTT. Residues: CASSAAEVANEKLFF.

This chain links TRBV5-1 with TRBJ2-3; 7 bases align to TRBD1. Trimming cost V 2 bases and J 1 base; bases outside gene matches: 1. The CDR3 contains 14 residues. Per the germline V gene, CDR1 is SGHRS and CDR2 is YFSETQ. DNA of the CDR3: TGCGCCAGCAGCTTCACAGGGGGCACAGATACGCAGTATTTT. Translated: CASSFTGGTDTQYF. The full variable domain, in which reference TRBV5-1 and TRBJ2-3 provide the parts outside the CDR3, is KAGVTQTPRYLIKTRGQQVTLSCSPISGHRSVSWYQQTPGQGLQFLFEYFSETQRNKGNFPGRFSGRQFSNSRSEMNVSTLELGDSALYLCASSFTGGTDTQYFGPGTRLTVL.

The genes are TRBV29-1 and TRBJ1-2; D is perhaps TRBD1 (5 bases). The CDR3 length is 13 residues. Trimming shortened V by 4 bases and J by 1 base, and 10 bases separated the two germline ends. The germline CDR1 and CDR2 sequences are SQVTM and ANQGSEA. CDR3 nucleotides: TGCAGCGTTGTAGGGGATGGTAACTATGGCTACACCTTC. Translated, it gives CSVVGDGNYGYTF.

About this clone itself: Distinct nucleotide sequences in the sample also encode this CDR3. The chain combines TRBV9 with TRBJ2-7, with TRBD1 matching over 12 bases. Germline V lookup: CDR1 SGDLS, CDR2 YYNGEE. The CDR3 is made up of 15 amino acids. The ends lost 3 bases at V and 3 bases at J; junction bases unmatched: 4. CDR3 in amino acids: CASSAGTGGSYEQYF. The CDR3, as DNA: TGTGCCAGCAGCGCAGGGACAGGGGGCAGCTACGAGCAGTACTTC. The variable domain in full, with the rest retrieved from reference TRBV9 and TRBJ2-7, is DSGVTQTPKHLITATGQRVTLRCSPRSGDLSVYWYQQSLDQGLQFLIQYYNGEERAKGNILERFSAQQFPDLHSELNLSSLELGDSALYFCASSAGTGGSYEQYFGPGTRLTVT.

The J gene is TRBJ1-2, the V gene TRBV6-5; 7 nucleotides align to TRBD1. J lost 8 bases, V lost 2 bases, and 2 bases had no gene match. CDR3 length: 12 amino acids. Germline CDR1 MNHEY, CDR2 SVGAGI. The CDR3 sequence: CASSYRGLGYTF. In DNA, the CDR3 is TGTGCCAGCAGTTACAGGGGGCTAGGCTACACCTTC.

V is TRBV19 and J is TRBJ2-3; 12 nucleotides align to TRBD2. The CDR3 covers 17 residues. Germline assignment: CDR1 LNHDA and CDR2 SQIVND (reference sequence). Germline trimming cut 4 bases from V and 6 bases from J; bases unmatched to any gene: 11. The CDR3 sequence: CASSTTSGGAPPDTQYF. Written as DNA, the CDR3 is TGTGCCAGTAGTACGACTAGCGGGGGCGCCCCACCCGATACGCAGTATTTT. The full variable domain, its missing parts supplied by reference TRBV19 and TRBJ2-3, is DGGITQSPKYLFRKEGQNVTLSCEQNLNHDAMYWYRQDPGQGLRLIYYSQIVNDFQKGDIAEGYSVSREKKESFPLTVTSAQKNPTAFYLCASSTTSGGAPPDTQYFGPGTRLTVL.

This chain uses TRBV30 with TRBJ2-7; D possibly corresponds to TRBD1 (5 bases). Trimming left V 2 bases short and J 7 bases short, with 15 bases between. The CDR3 is 13 residues long. Germline V lookup: CDR1 GTSNPN, CDR2 SVGIG (reference sequence). CDR3 nucleotides: TGTGCCTGGAGTATATATGGGGCAGGGGAGCAGTACTTC. Translating gives CAWSIYGAGEQYF.

This chain connects TRBV10-1 to TRBJ2-2; D possibly corresponds to TRBD1 (6 bases). The CDR3 is made up of 14 amino acids. CDR1 is WNHNN and CDR2 is SYGVQD in the germline V gene (reference sequence). V lost 8 bases and J 0 bases, leaving 10 bases between the germline ends. Written as DNA, the CDR3 is TGCGCCAGCTCACGACAGGCGAACACCGGGGAGCTGTTTTTT. Translating it yields CASSRQANTGELFF.

This rearrangement joins TRBV12-3 or TRBV12-4 to TRBJ1-5, with a tentative D call TRBD1 (6 bases). V lost 3 bases and J lost 4, with 7 bases in between. There are 13 residues in the CDR3. The CDR3 coding sequence is TGTGCCAGCAGTTTCAGGGGAAATCAGCCCCAGCATTTT. Translating it yields CASSFRGNQPQHF.

The genes are TRBV2 and TRBJ1-2; no clear D gene. In germline, CDR1 is SNHLY, CDR2 FYNNEI. Deletions cut 2 bases from V and 11 bases from J, with 15 bases between. The CDR3 runs to 13 residues. CDR3 residues: CASSERRNPLYTF. The DNA for the CDR3 is TGTGCCAGCAGTGAAAGGAGGAACCCTCTTTACACCTTC.

V usage is TRBV27 and J usage is TRBJ1-4, with 7 bases lining up with TRBD1. Germline V lookup: CDR1 MNHEY, CDR2 SMNVEV (reference sequence). V lost 5 bases, J lost 0 bases, and 15 bases stayed unmatched. CDR3 length: 19 residues. CDR3 protein: CASSPRQPGTATTNEKLFF. Written as DNA, the CDR3 is TGTGCCAGCAGTCCACGACAACCCGGGACAGCCACAACTAATGAAAAACTGTTTTTT.

Comment on this clone: This sample includes further DNA sequences coding for the same CDR3. The rearrangement joins TRBV9 to TRBJ1-5; 11 positions agree with TRBD1. This CDR3 is built from 14 residues. Germline V gene lookup returns CDR1 SGDLS and CDR2 YYNGEE. V lost 3 bases to trimming and J lost 7 bases; unmatched junction nucleotides: 3. In DNA, the CDR3 is TGTGCCAGCAGCGGAGGGACAGGGGGGCAGCCCCAGCATTTT. It encodes CASSGGTGGQPQHF.

The chain recombines TRBV5-1 with TRBJ2-3, with D perhaps matching TRBD2 (6 bases). This CDR3 is built from 17 residues. The germline V gene has CDR1 SGHRS and CDR2 YFSETQ. V was shortened by 6 bases and J by 1 base, with 21 bases between the two germline ends. CDR3 region: CASTRRGGISGTDTQYF. CDR3 sequence (DNA): TGCGCCAGCACTCGCCGGGGCGGGATCTCTGGCACAGATACGCAGTATTTT.

This chain joins TRBV19 and TRBJ2-3; 9 bases fit TRBD1. With 5 bases clipped from V and 0 bases from J, the junction kept 3 bases outside the gene matches. This CDR3 comprises 15 residues. CDR1 and CDR2 (germline): LNHDA, SQIVND (reference sequence). CDR3 amino acids: CASSGDRVSTDTQYF. The DNA for the CDR3 is TGTGCCAGTAGTGGGGACAGGGTCAGCACAGATACGCAGTATTTT. The full variable domain, with the rest looked up from reference TRBV19 and TRBJ2-3, is DGGITQSPKYLFRKEGQNVTLSCEQNLNHDAMYWYRQDPGQGLRLIYYSQIVNDFQKGDIAEGYSVSREKKESFPLTVTSAQKNPTAFYLCASSGDRVSTDTQYFGPGTRLTVL.

The chain has TRBV28 and TRBJ2-7, with D tentatively TRBD1 (5 bases). CDR1 and CDR2 (germline): MDHEN, SYDVKM. Trimming shortened V by 10 bases and J by 6 bases, and 22 bases separated the two germline ends. The CDR3 has 14 amino acids. The CDR3 nucleotides read TGTGCCACCAGGCCCGGGCAGGGTTATGGCGAGCAGTACTTC. It yields the protein CATRPGQGYGEQYF.

Written as DNA, the CDR3 is TGTGCCAGCAGTTCAGCCGGGACAGGGAGATACGAGCAGTACTTC. Its protein is CASSSAGTGRYEQYF. The V gene is TRBV6-2 or TRBV6-3, the J gene TRBJ2-7, with TRBD1 identical over 9 bases. Looked up from germline, CDR1 is MNHEY and CDR2 is SVGEGT. The CDR3 contains 15 residues. V lost 4 bases to trimming and J lost 4 bases; unmatched junction nucleotides: 8.